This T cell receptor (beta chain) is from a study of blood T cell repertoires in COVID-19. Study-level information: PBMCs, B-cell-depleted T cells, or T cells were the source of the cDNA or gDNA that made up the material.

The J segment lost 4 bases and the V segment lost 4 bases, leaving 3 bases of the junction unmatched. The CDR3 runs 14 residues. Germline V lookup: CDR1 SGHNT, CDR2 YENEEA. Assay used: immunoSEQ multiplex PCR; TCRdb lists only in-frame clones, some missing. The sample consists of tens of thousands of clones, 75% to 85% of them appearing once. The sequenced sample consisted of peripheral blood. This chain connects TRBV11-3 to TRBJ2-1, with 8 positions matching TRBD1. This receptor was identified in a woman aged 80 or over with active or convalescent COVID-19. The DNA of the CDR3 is TGTGCCAGCAGCTCGACAGGGGTGTACAATGAGCAGTTCTTC. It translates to CASSSTGVYNEQFF.